This T cell receptor (beta chain) emerged from a study of CD8+ T cells in alopecia areata. The junction had 7 bases not matched to a gene; V was cut back by 0 bases and J by 6 bases. CDR1 is MGHRA and CDR2 is YSYEKL in the germline V gene. This CDR3 spans 16 amino acids. cDNA serving as the sequencing template came from extracted, reverse transcribed RNA. Data came from immunoSEQ multiplex PCR; TCRdb stores just in-frame clones and leaves some out. This sample has about 120,000 clones, with around 45% found just once. The TCR sequence derives from a human donor with alopecia areata. The V gene is TRBV4-1, the J gene TRBJ2-3; the match to TRBD1 covers 9 bases. Input material: NKG2D-low CD8+ T cells sorted from blood. CDR3 region: CASSQERQGDSDTQYF. The CDR3 coding sequence is TGCGCCAGCAGCCAAGAACGACAGGGGGATAGTGATACGCAGTATTTT.